The 5 T cell receptor beta chains reported below all come from one sample, sequenced in a study of T cells expressing NK-cell markers. TCRdb reworked the 5' RACE reads into one entry per CDR3 protein, no DNA. In all, the sample yields roughly 180,000 distinct CDR3 sequences. Sequencing was done on a sample of blood T cells: a sorted CD56 or NKG2C T cell subset, CD4+ or CD8+ T cells, or bulk PBMC T cells (not recorded which). Source of these receptors: a woman between 18 and 75 years old in good health.

This chain joins TRBV24-1 and TRBJ2-3; TCRdb returns TRBD1, unconfirmable since there is no DNA. The CDR3 has 15 residues. CDR1 KGHDR and CDR2 SFDVKD come from the germline V gene. CDR3 protein: CATSDLGQGGDTQYF.

The chain is built from TRBV24-1 and TRBJ2-3; no DNA is available, so the TRBD1 call from TCRdb remains unchecked. The CDR3 sequence is 16 residues long. Germline values: CDR1 KGHDR, CDR2 SFDVKD. This CDR3 reads CATSDLIGGGADTQYF.

V and J are TRBV7-9 and TRBJ1-1; no DNA is available, so the TRBD1 call from TCRdb remains unchecked. The CDR3 has 17 amino acids. Germline CDR1 and CDR2: SEHNR and FQNEAQ (reference sequence). The CDR3 region is CASSSIPGHRGNTEAFF.

The J gene is TRBJ1-1, the V gene TRBV19; lacking DNA, the TRBD1 call made by TCRdb goes unchecked. CDR1 is LNHDA, CDR2 SQIVND, per germline (reference sequence). This CDR3 region has 12 residues. CDR3 sequence reads: CASWQGITEAFF.

The chain uses TRBV20-1 and TRBJ2-1; TCRdb gives TRBD2 as the D gene, but with no DNA this cannot be confirmed. In germline, CDR1 is DFQATT, CDR2 SNEGSKA (reference sequence). This CDR3 comprises 15 residues. This CDR3 reads CSASPSGGIYNEQFF.